This T cell receptor (beta chain) comes out of a study of T cell changes during pregnancy in multiple sclerosis. TCRdb keeps only in-frame clones here, not all; method: immunoSEQ multiplex PCR. The sample lists roughly 40,000 clones; roughly 90% were seen once. Germline V gene sequence: CDR1 MNHEY, CDR2 SVGAGI. The ends lost 6 bases at V and 6 bases at J; junction bases unmatched: 12. The CDR3 has 15 amino acids. This specimen was CD8+ T cells from peripheral blood mononuclear cells, taken in the first trimester of pregnancy. The sequence came from a female donor with multiple sclerosis, enrolled in a pregnancy study. The rearrangement joins TRBV6-5 to TRBJ1-2, with 8 bases aligning to TRBD1. CDR3 sequence: CASSTDRGPLDGYTF. The DNA of the CDR3 is TGTGCCAGCAGCACCGACAGGGGCCCTCTTGATGGCTACACCTTC.